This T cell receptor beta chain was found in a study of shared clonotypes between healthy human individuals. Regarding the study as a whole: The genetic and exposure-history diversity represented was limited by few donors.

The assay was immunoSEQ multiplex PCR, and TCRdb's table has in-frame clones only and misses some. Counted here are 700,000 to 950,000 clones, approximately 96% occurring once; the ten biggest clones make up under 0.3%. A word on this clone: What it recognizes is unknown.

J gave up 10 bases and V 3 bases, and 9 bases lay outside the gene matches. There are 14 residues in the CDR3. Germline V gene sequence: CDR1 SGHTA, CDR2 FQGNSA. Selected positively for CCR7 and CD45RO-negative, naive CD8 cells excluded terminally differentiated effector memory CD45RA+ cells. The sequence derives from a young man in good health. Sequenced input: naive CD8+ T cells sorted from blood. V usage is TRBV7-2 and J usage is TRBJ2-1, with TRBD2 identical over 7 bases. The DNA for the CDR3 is TGTGCCAGCAGCTTTTCCGCGGGAGCGGAGGAGCAGTTCTTC. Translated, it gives CASSFSAGAEEQFF.